The entry below gives a single T cell receptor beta chain sequence along with its context. What it recognizes is unknown. The trim removed 4 bases at V and 0 bases at J, leaving 12 bases unmatched. The CDR3 runs 19 residues. Germline values: CDR1 LGHNA, CDR2 YNFKEQ. This PCR relied on a set of 60 Vbeta primers and 13 Jbeta primers. The table came from immunoSEQ multiplex PCR; TCRdb's copy has only in-frame clones and leaves some out. The data contain some 190,000 clones, under 80% of them singletons. The record originates from a study of cytomegalovirus exposure and HLA in healthy donors. Study-level findings and limits: It was assumed in the presence/absence analyses that sequencing depth was roughly uniform across donors. As confirmed in vitro, a few CMV-associated chains were specific for CMV antigens. About 87% or about 30% of the time was how often most TCR beta V segments were productive, according to an earlier analysis.

The sequence came from a woman in her twenties or thirties in good health and CMV-seropositive. The gene calls are TRBV4-2 and TRBJ2-3; 11 nucleotides agree with TRBD2. The sequenced material came from PBMCs. CDR3 sequence (DNA): TGTGCCAGCAGCCCCACCGGGACTAGCGGACCAACTAGCACAGATACGCAGTATTTT. Its translation: CASSPTGTSGPTSTDTQYF.